The 18 T cell receptor beta chains given below trace back to one sample, sequenced in a study of CD8 T cells in Susac syndrome. With random hexamers, 0.5 to 1 ug RNA was reverse transcribed. From the immunoSEQ multiplex PCR reads, TCRdb called clonotypes with MiXCR, one entry per CDR3 protein. Of 150,000 to 200,000 distinct CDR3 sequences detected, around 90% appear once; the ten largest clones hold 0.085% to 0.09%. The source material was CD4+ T cells from PBMCs. The source of these receptors is a human donor with Susac syndrome.

For this clonotype: A junction boundary mismatches the germline segment, possibly from a read error. This rearrangement joins TRBV28 to TRBJ1-2, with a tentative D call TRBD1 (6 bases). This CDR3 is built from 12 residues. Germline values: CDR1 MDHEN, CDR2 SYDVKM. CDR3 nucleotides: TGCACCTCGGGGGGCGCGACCTATGGCTACACCTTC. Amino acids: CTSGGATYGYTF.

The V gene is TRBV7-9, the J gene TRBJ2-5; 9 bases line up with TRBD2. The CDR3 runs 14 residues. V gave up 5 bases and J gave up 2 bases; unmatched junction bases: 3. The germline V gene encodes CDR1 SEHNR and CDR2 FQNEAQ (reference sequence). The CDR3 region has the DNA TGTGCCAGCAGCGTGACTAGCGGACAAGAGACCCAGTACTTC. Residues: CASSVTSGQETQYF.

This clonotype was seen only once. The chain employs TRBV3-1 and TRBJ2-3; 7 bases agree with TRBD2. CDR3 length: 17 residues. CDR1 LGHDT and CDR2 YNNKEL come from the germline V gene (reference sequence). Trimming removed 0 bases from V and 0 bases from J; junction bases left unmatched: 6. CDR3 protein: CASSQDIGGGSTDTQYF. CDR3 coding DNA: TGTGCCAGCAGCCAAGATATCGGCGGGGGTAGCACAGATACGCAGTATTTT.

The chain is built from TRBV10-3 and TRBJ2-1, with D unresolved. The V and J ends lost 6 bases and 8 bases respectively, with 11 bases between them. The CDR3 contains 12 residues. Germline V gene data show CDR1 as ENHRY and CDR2 as SYGVKD. As DNA, the CDR3 is TGTGCCATCAGGGACGCCTCCGATGAGCAGTTCTTC. Its protein product is CAIRDASDEQFF.

The chain combines TRBV12-3 or TRBV12-4 with TRBJ2-2; 9 bases are a match to TRBD1. The V gene end was trimmed by 6 bases and the J gene end by 4 bases; junction bases not matched to a gene: 3. The CDR3 has 14 residues. CDR3 DNA sequence: TGTGCCAGCAGGAGACAGGGGGGCACCGGGGAGCTGTTTTTT. It codes for CASRRQGGTGELFF.

V usage is TRBV6-2 or TRBV6-3 and J usage is TRBJ2-5, with no clear D. The length of the CDR3 is 12 residues. Between the trimmed V and J ends, which lost 5 bases and 0 bases, there was a span of 4 bases. Germline assignment: CDR1 MNHEY and CDR2 SVGEGT. CDR3 amino acids: CASSANQETQYF. DNA for the CDR3: TGTGCCAGCAGTGCTAACCAAGAGACCCAGTACTTC.

CDR3: CASSGPGVRGHGTGELFF. The CDR3 coding sequence is TGCGCCAGCAGTGGACCAGGGGTTCGGGGGCACGGCACCGGGGAGCTGTTTTTT. This chain joins TRBV10-1 and TRBJ2-2; TRBD1 or TRBD2 may be the D gene (6 bases each). This CDR3 is 18 amino acids long. V lost 4 bases and J 4 bases, leaving 22 bases between the germline ends. Germline V gene data show CDR1 as WNHNN and CDR2 as SYGVQD (reference sequence).

This chain uses TRBV6-1 with TRBJ2-7; 10 bases agree with TRBD2. CDR1 MNHNS and CDR2 SASEGT come from the germline V gene. The CDR3 loop spans 14 amino acids. V lost 6 bases, J lost 3 bases, and 5 bases stayed unmatched. The CDR3 region is CASRLAGEYYEQYF. The CDR3 DNA reads TGTGCCAGCAGGCTAGCGGGAGAATACTACGAGCAGTACTTC.

The chain employs TRBV5-1 and TRBJ2-1; TRBD2 aligns across 7 bases. CDR3 length: 12 residues. CDR1 and CDR2 (germline): SGHRS, YFSETQ. Trimming removed 3 bases from V and 8 bases from J; junction bases left unmatched: 2. DNA for the CDR3: TGCGCCAGCAGCTCGGGGGGTTATGAGCAGTTCTTC. Translated: CASSSGGYEQFF.

V is TRBV12-3 or TRBV12-4 and J is TRBJ1-4; D perhaps matches TRBD1 (5 bases). This CDR3 comprises 14 residues. Between the trimmed V and J ends, which lost 4 bases and 8 bases, there was a span of 14 bases. DNA for the CDR3: TGTGCCAGCAGTTCCCGGGACCTTTTCGAAAAACTGTTTTTT. This translates into CASSSRDLFEKLFF.

J is TRBJ2-2 and V is TRBV7-3; the D is unclear. The length of the CDR3 is 16 residues. CDR1 and CDR2 (germline): SGHTA, FQGTGA. Trimming took 1 base from V and 2 from J, leaving 11 bases between them. The CDR3 sequence is CASSLMGGSNTGELFF. CDR3 in DNA: TGTGCCAGCAGCTTAATGGGCGGTAGTAACACCGGGGAGCTGTTTTTT.

The CDR3 DNA reads TGCAGCGTTTATTCCGCTGCAACCTACGAGCAGTACTTC. Translating gives CSVYSAATYEQYF. The rearrangement links TRBV29-1 to TRBJ2-7; D call uncertain. V was clipped by 5 bases and J by 2 bases, with 13 bases between them. The length of the CDR3 is 13 residues. The V gene's germline CDR1 is SQVTM and CDR2 ANQGSEA.

There are a few counts of this clonotype. V is TRBV4-2 and J is TRBJ1-1; maybe TRBD1 (5 bases). The length of the CDR3 is 16 residues. The ends were cut back, 0 bases at V and 1 base at J, with 12 bases in the middle. Per germline, CDR1 LGHNA and CDR2 YNFKEQ. This chain's CDR3 is CASSQETGPSNTEAFF. As DNA, the CDR3 is TGTGCCAGCAGCCAAGAAACAGGTCCTTCGAACACTGAAGCTTTCTTT.

The chain links TRBV30 to TRBJ2-1; 14 positions agree with TRBD2. Germline V gives CDR1 GTSNPN, CDR2 SVGIG (reference sequence). With 0 bases clipped from V and 4 bases from J, the junction kept 11 bases outside the gene matches. The CDR3 contains 19 residues. CDR3 sequence: CAWSVPGLAGARGYNEQFF. The CDR3 DNA sequence: TGTGCCTGGAGTGTACCGGGACTAGCGGGGGCCCGGGGGTACAATGAGCAGTTCTTC. Filled out from reference TRBV30 and TRBJ2-1, the complete variable domain reads SQTIHQWPATLVQPVGSPLSLECTVEGTSNPNLYWYRQAAGRGLQLLFYSVGIGQISSEVPQNLSASRPQDRQFILSSKKLLLSDSGFYLCAWSVPGLAGARGYNEQFFGPGTRLTVL.

The rearrangement links TRBV2 to TRBJ2-7; D call uncertain. There are 11 residues in the CDR3. In germline, CDR1 is SNHLY, CDR2 FYNNEI. V gave up 3 bases and J gave up 5 bases, with 5 bases separating them. The CDR3 bases are TGTGCCAGCAGTGATTTCGACGAGCAGTACTTC. Its protein product is CASSDFDEQYF.

This chain uses TRBV20-1 with TRBJ2-5, with D uncertain. Germline V gene data show CDR1 as DFQATT and CDR2 as SNEGSKA (reference sequence). V dropped 6 bases and J dropped 1 base, with 3 bases sitting between them. There are 10 residues in the CDR3. CDR3 sequence (DNA): TGCAGTGCCGCCCAAGAGACCCAGTACTTC. This sequence encodes CSAAQETQYF.

The chain links TRBV28 to TRBJ1-5; no definite D call. The V end lost 4 bases, the J end lost 5 bases, and 6 bases lay between the germline ends. Germline CDR1 is MDHEN and CDR2 is SYDVKM. The CDR3 sequence is 12 residues long. CDR3 nucleotides: TGTGCCAGCAGTTCTGCTGATCAGCCCCAGCATTTT. It specifies CASSSADQPQHF.

This rearrangement joins TRBV20-1 to TRBJ1-3; 8 nucleotides line up with TRBD1. The CDR3 runs to 15 residues. Looked up from germline, CDR1 is DFQATT and CDR2 is SNEGSKA (reference sequence). J gave up 2 bases and V 1 base, and 4 bases lay outside the gene matches. For the CDR3, the DNA is TGCAGTGCTAGAGCCCTGACAGGGGCTGGAAACACCATATATTTT. It yields the protein CSARALTGAGNTIYF.